These 2 T cell receptor beta chains share one sample of origin, sequenced in a study of T cells in Graves' hyperthyroidism and ophthalmopathy. Amplification yielded TCR beta CDR3 regions, with RNA transcripts as the source. In the first-round RT-PCR of the TCR CDR3, the HTBI primer set was used. TCRdb reanalysed the multiplex PCR reads using MiXCR and keeps one entry per CDR3 protein. The table includes about 590,000 distinct CDR3 sequences, 15% to 18% detected once. What was sequenced was blood. These receptors were taken from a woman aged 25 to 39 with Graves' hyperthyroidism.

This clonotype was recorded at least ten times. This chain links TRBV20-1 with TRBJ2-7; D ambiguous. Trimming stripped 1 base from V and 0 bases from J, with 13 bases between. Germline CDR1 is DFQATT and CDR2 is SNEGSKA (reference sequence). The CDR3 contains 15 residues. The CDR3 region is CSARGSDLSSYEQYF. The CDR3 nucleotides are TGCAGTGCTAGAGGTAGTGACCTCAGCTCCTACGAGCAGTACTTC.

This clonotype was found many times. This chain links TRBV6-2 or TRBV6-3 with TRBJ1-1; D gene uncertain. Trimming took 2 bases from V and 1 from J, leaving 8 bases between them. Germline-derived CDR1 and CDR2 are MNHEY and SVGEGT. CDR3 length: 14 residues. The CDR3 sequence is CASSYGIRNTEAFF. CDR3 nucleotide sequence: TGTGCCAGCAGTTACGGAATAAGGAACACTGAAGCTTTCTTT.